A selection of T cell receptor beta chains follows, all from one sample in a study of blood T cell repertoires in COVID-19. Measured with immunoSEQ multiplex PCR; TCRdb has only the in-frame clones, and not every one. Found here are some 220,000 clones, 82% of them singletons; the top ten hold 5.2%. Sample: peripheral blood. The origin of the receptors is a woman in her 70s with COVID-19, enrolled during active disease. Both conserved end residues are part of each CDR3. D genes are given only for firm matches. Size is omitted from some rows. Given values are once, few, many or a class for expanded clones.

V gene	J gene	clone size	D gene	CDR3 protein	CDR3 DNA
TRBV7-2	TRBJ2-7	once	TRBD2	CASTLSSSGPYEQYF	TGTGCCAGCACCTTAAGCTCTAGCGGTCCCTACGAGCAGTACTTC
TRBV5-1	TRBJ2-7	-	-	CASSPQTLGEQYF	TGCGCCAGCAGCCCCCAGACCCTCGGGGAGCAGTACTTC
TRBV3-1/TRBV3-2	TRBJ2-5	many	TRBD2	CASIPLRTSVSETQYF	TGTGCCAGCATACCCCTGAGGACTAGTGTTTCGGAGACCCAGTACTTC
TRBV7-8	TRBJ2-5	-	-	CASSLNTGGKETQYF	TGTGCCAGCAGCTTAAATACTGGCGGGAAGGAGACCCAGTACTTC
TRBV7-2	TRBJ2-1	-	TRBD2	CASSLMRENEQFF	TGTGCCAGCAGCTTAATGCGGGAGAATGAGCAGTTCTTC
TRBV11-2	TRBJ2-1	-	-	CAPVEQFF	TGTGCTCCGGTTGAGCAGTTCTTC
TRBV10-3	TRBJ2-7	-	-	CAISEVGSLSYEQYF	TGTGCCATCAGTGAGGTGGGCAGTTTATCCTACGAGCAGTACTTC
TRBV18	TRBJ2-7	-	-	CASSGLAAASYEQYF	TGTGCCAGCTCAGGCCTAGCAGCGGCATCCTACGAGCAGTACTTC
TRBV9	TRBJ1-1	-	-	CASSVTDSLNTEAFF	TGTGCCAGTTCTGTAACGGACAGTCTGAACACTGAAGCTTTCTTT
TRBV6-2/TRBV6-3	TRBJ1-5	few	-	CASSYGRALRVNQPQHF	TGTGCCAGCAGTTACGGCAGGGCCCTTCGGGTAAATCAGCCCCAGCATTTT
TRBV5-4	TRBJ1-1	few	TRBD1	CASSLPGTGVVTEAFF	TGTGCCAGCAGCTTGCCGGGGACAGGGGTAGTTACTGAAGCTTTCTTT
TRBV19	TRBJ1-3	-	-	CASKPERTRGYSGNTIYF	TGTGCCAGTAAACCGGAAAGAACCCGGGGGTACTCTGGAAACACCATATATTTT
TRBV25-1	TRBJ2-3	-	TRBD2	CASSEEREGDTQYF	TGTGCCAGCAGTGAGGAGCGGGAGGGAGATACGCAGTATTTT
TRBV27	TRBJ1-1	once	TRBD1	CASSLGTGRVTEAFF	TGTGCCAGCAGTTTAGGGACAGGGAGGGTGACTGAAGCTTTCTTT
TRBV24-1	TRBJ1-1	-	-	CATSDRANTEAFF	TGTGCCACCAGTGATCGAGCGAACACTGAAGCTTTCTTT
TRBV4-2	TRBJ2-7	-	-	CASSQGAGPTHEQYF	TGTGCCAGCAGCCAAGGGGCGGGTCCCACCCACGAGCAGTACTTC
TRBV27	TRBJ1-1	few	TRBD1	CASSRDRMNTEAFF	TGTGCCAGCAGCCGGGACAGGATGAACACTGAAGCTTTCTTT
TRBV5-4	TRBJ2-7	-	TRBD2	CASSPLSGAGDVYEQYF	TGTGCCAGCAGCCCCCTTTCAGGAGCGGGAGACGTATACGAGCAGTACTTC
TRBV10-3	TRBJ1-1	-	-	CAISEGQAVTGTEAFF	TGTGCCATCAGTGAGGGGCAGGCCGTAACGGGGACTGAAGCTTTCTTT
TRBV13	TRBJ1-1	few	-	CASSVISGSTEAFF	TGTGCCAGCAGCGTAATCTCGGGGAGCACTGAAGCTTTCTTT
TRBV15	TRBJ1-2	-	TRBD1	CATSRDDRGKGDYGYTF	TGTGCCACCAGCAGAGATGACAGGGGTAAAGGGGACTATGGCTACACCTTC
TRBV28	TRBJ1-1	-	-	CASSHTSGESRNTEAFF	TGTGCCAGCAGCCACACCTCAGGGGAGAGCCGGAACACTGAAGCTTTCTTT